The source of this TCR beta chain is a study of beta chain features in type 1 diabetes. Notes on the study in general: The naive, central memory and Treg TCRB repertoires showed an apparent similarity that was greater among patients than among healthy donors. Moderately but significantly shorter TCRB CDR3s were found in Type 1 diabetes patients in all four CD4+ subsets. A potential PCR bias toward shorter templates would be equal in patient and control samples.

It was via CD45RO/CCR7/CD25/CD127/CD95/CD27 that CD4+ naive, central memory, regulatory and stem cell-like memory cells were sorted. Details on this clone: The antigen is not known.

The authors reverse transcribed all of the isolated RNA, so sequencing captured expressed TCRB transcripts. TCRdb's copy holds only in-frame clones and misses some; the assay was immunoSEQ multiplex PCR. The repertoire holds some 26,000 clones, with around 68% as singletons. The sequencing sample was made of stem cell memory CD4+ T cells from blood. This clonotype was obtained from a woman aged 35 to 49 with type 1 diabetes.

For the CDR3, the DNA is TGTGCCAGCAGCTCGGGGGGCTGGGGAGAGACCCAGTACTTC. Translating gives CASSSGGWGETQYF. The J gene is TRBJ2-5, the V gene TRBV7-3; a weak D match, TRBD2 (7 bases). Germline CDR1 reads SGHTA; CDR2 reads FQGTGA. The CDR3 has 14 amino acids. The ends were cut back, 4 bases at V and 4 bases at J, with 13 bases in the middle.